The 23 T cell receptor beta chains below come from one sample, sequenced in a study of identical twins. TCRdb redid the calling of the 5' RACE reads with MiXCR, one entry per CDR3 protein. The sample lists some 730,000 distinct CDR3 sequences, about 20% occurring once. These data also featured in a second study, about T cells expressing NK-cell markers.

Sequenced input: PBMCs. The receptors were sampled from a woman younger than 30 in good health.

This chain uses TRBV2 with TRBJ2-5; D unclear. The germline V gene encodes CDR1 SNHLY and CDR2 FYNNEI. Trimming shortened V by 2 bases and J by 5 bases, and 18 bases separated the two germline ends. This CDR3 is 16 amino acids long. The DNA of the CDR3 is TGTGCCAGCAGTGAAAATCCTACGGGCATCGGGGAGACCCAGTACTTC. It translates to CASSENPTGIGETQYF.

This CDR3 reads CSARLGLAGGHETQYF. The CDR3 DNA is TGCAGTGCTAGACTGGGACTAGCGGGGGGGCATGAGACCCAGTACTTC. This rearrangement joins TRBV20-1 to TRBJ2-5, with 16 bases lining up with TRBD2. Trimming took 2 bases from V and 5 from J; bases not matched to a gene: 5. Germline CDR1 is DFQATT and CDR2 is SNEGSKA (reference sequence). The length of the CDR3 is 16 residues.

The rearrangement links TRBV19 to TRBJ2-7, with 7 bases fitting TRBD1. J gave up 3 bases and V 5 bases, and 10 bases lay outside the gene matches. CDR1 and CDR2 (germline): LNHDA, SQIVND (reference sequence). The CDR3 is made up of 15 amino acids. The CDR3, as DNA: TGTGCCAGTAGTTCTCAATGGGACAGCGTCTACGAGCAGTACTTC. Translating it yields CASSSQWDSVYEQYF.

This clonotype was counted only a few times. This chain uses TRBV7-9 with TRBJ2-1; D gene uncertain. Germline assignment: CDR1 SEHNR and CDR2 FQNEAQ (reference sequence). This CDR3 has 12 amino acids. V gave up 1 base and J gave up 9 bases, with 7 bases separating them. CDR3 nucleotides: TGTGCCAGCAGCTTAGTAGTGGGTGAGCAGTTCTTC. Residues: CASSLVVGEQFF.

The chain is built from TRBV10-3 and TRBJ2-7, with TRBD2 matching over 9 bases. Per germline, CDR1 ENHRY and CDR2 SYGVKD. This CDR3 contains 13 residues. Germline trimming cut 4 bases from V and 5 bases from J; bases unmatched to any gene: 3. CDR3 amino acids: CAISGSGRNEQYF. Here the CDR3 DNA reads TGTGCCATCAGTGGGAGCGGGAGGAACGAGCAGTACTTC.

This clonotype was counted many times. The chain links TRBV12-3 or TRBV12-4 to TRBJ2-1; 13 bases agree with TRBD2. The CDR3 loop spans 15 amino acids. The V segment lost 7 bases and the J segment 8 bases; nucleotides outside the gene matches: 8. The DNA of the CDR3 is TGTGCCAGCACCCCCCGGACTAGCGGGAGCTATGAGCAGTTCTTC. The encoded protein is CASTPRTSGSYEQFF.

This clonotype was detected a few times. V is TRBV5-1 and J is TRBJ1-5; D call uncertain. Per germline, CDR1 SGHRS and CDR2 YFSETQ. There are 13 residues in the CDR3. Deletions cut 1 base from V and 7 bases from J, with 9 bases between. CDR3 sequence reads: CASSLYSGQPQHF. The CDR3 coding sequence is TGCGCCAGCAGCTTGTATTCGGGGCAGCCCCAGCATTTT.

This chain links TRBV5-6 with TRBJ2-7; D is perhaps TRBD2 (6 bases). The V gene's germline CDR1 is SGHDT and CDR2 YYEEEE. This CDR3 is built from 14 residues. V was trimmed by 4 bases and J by 3 bases, leaving 14 bases between them. CDR3 coding DNA: TGTGCCAGCAGCCCGGGACTCGTCTGCTACGAGCAGTACTTC. Translated: CASSPGLVCYEQYF.

The chain joins TRBV12-3 or TRBV12-4 to TRBJ1-1; the match to TRBD1 covers 7 bases. This CDR3 is 14 amino acids long. V was clipped by 6 bases and J by 4 bases; unmatched bases: 8. The CDR3 protein is CASRRQGGGTEAFF. CDR3 DNA sequence: TGTGCCAGCAGACGACAGGGAGGTGGCACTGAAGCTTTCTTT.

The chain uses TRBV5-1 and TRBJ1-1; D gene ambiguous. The V end was cut by 2 bases, the J end by 1 base, with 12 bases between. Looked up from germline, CDR1 is SGHRS and CDR2 is YFSETQ. CDR3 length: 15 residues. The CDR3 sequence is CASSLFPEENTEAFF. The CDR3 DNA follows: TGCGCCAGCAGCTTATTTCCTGAAGAGAACACTGAAGCTTTCTTT.

The chain is built from TRBV25-1 and TRBJ2-3; 7 bases are a match to TRBD1. J lost 7 bases, V lost 5 bases, and 12 bases had no gene match. The CDR3 sequence is 15 residues long. The germline V gene has CDR1 MGHDK and CDR2 SYGVNS. The CDR3: CASSTRRQGGNTQYF. CDR3 bases: TGTGCCAGCAGTACCCGGCGACAGGGTGGAAATACGCAGTATTTT.

V is TRBV6-1 and J is TRBJ2-1, with TRBD1 matching over 10 bases. The V segment lost 5 bases and the J segment 8 bases; nucleotides outside the gene matches: 12. The CDR3 has 16 residues. Germline V gene data show CDR1 as MNHNS and CDR2 as SASEGT. The CDR3 loop reads CASSPGTGEVYYEQFF. For the CDR3, the DNA is TGTGCCAGCAGTCCCGGGACAGGGGAGGTGTATTATGAGCAGTTCTTC.

The CDR3 DNA reads as TGTGCCAGCAGTCCCGCGGGGGGGGGCGCGGTTTATGGTGAAGCTTTCTTT. Protein: CASSPAGGGAVYGEAFF. V gene TRBV12-3 or TRBV12-4 combines with J gene TRBJ1-1; the D gene is possibly TRBD1 (6 bases). Trimming pared 5 bases from V and 7 bases from J, leaving 26 bases between. The CDR3 sequence is 17 residues long.

This clonotype was seen ten or more times. The junction shows a germline mismatch at one end, possibly a read error. V gene TRBV5-1 combines with J gene TRBJ2-7; D unclear. The germline gives CDR1 SGHRS, CDR2 YFSETQ. The CDR3 extends over 12 amino acids. CDR3 in amino acids: CASSLWGYEQYF. The CDR3 DNA is TGTGCCAGCAGCTTGTGGGGCTACGAGCAGTACTTC. Full variable domain (missing parts from reference TRBV5-1 and TRBJ2-7): KAGVTQTPRYLIKTRGQQVTLSCSPISGHRSVSWYQQTPGQGLQFLFEYFSETQRNKGNFPGRFSGRQFSNSRSEMNVSTLELGDSALYLCASSLWGYEQYFGPGTRLTVT.

The chain has TRBV27 and TRBJ2-1; no reliable D call. The CDR3 has 15 residues. Per germline, CDR1 MNHEY and CDR2 SMNVEV (reference sequence). V was pared by 2 bases and J by 5 bases, with 13 bases between. DNA for the CDR3: TGTGCCAGCAGTTTAATTAGGACCACTCACAATGAGCAGTTCTTC. Its protein is CASSLIRTTHNEQFF.

This sequence joins TRBV20-1 and TRBJ2-7; a weak D match, TRBD1 (6 bases). The V end lost 0 bases, the J end lost 0 bases, and 27 bases lay between the germline ends. The germline V gene has CDR1 DFQATT and CDR2 SNEGSKA (reference sequence). CDR3 length equals 20 residues. CDR3: CSAREAVGQGPQISSYEQYF. The CDR3 region has the DNA TGCAGTGCTAGAGAAGCTGTGGGGCAGGGGCCTCAAATAAGCTCCTACGAGCAGTACTTC.

This chain connects TRBV20-1 to TRBJ2-7; D is uncertain. The ends were cut back, 7 bases at V and 5 bases at J, with 12 bases in the middle. The CDR3 spans 11 residues. Looked up from germline, CDR1 is DFQATT and CDR2 is SNEGSKA (reference sequence). CDR3 nucleotide sequence: TGCAGTGGGGTTAGAATCGACGAGCAGTACTTC. As protein: CSGVRIDEQYF.

This clonotype has more than one count but fewer than ten. This chain connects TRBV11-2 to TRBJ1-1, with 7 bases lining up with TRBD1. The CDR3 is 13 amino acids. V lost 6 bases to trimming and J lost 6 bases; unmatched junction nucleotides: 7. Per germline, CDR1 SGHAT and CDR2 FQNNGV. The CDR3 region has the DNA TGTGCCAGCAGTGGGTACAGGGGAGCTGAAGCTTTCTTT. Translation: CASSGYRGAEAFF.

This clonotype was picked up a small number of times. The chain has TRBV19 and TRBJ1-1; no clear D gene. In germline, CDR1 is LNHDA, CDR2 SQIVND (reference sequence). V was clipped by 3 bases and J by 1 base, with 6 bases between them. The CDR3 extends over 13 amino acids. The CDR3: CASSISRNTEAFF. For the CDR3, the DNA is TGTGCCAGTAGTATTTCCAGGAACACTGAAGCTTTCTTT. The full variable domain, its missing parts supplied by reference TRBV19 and TRBJ1-1, is DGGITQSPKYLFRKEGQNVTLSCEQNLNHDAMYWYRQDPGQGLRLIYYSQIVNDFQKGDIAEGYSVSREKKESFPLTVTSAQKNPTAFYLCASSISRNTEAFFGQGTRLTVV.

The chain joins TRBV7-2 to TRBJ2-7, with D tentatively TRBD1 (6 bases). V was trimmed by 5 bases and J by 7 bases, leaving 21 bases between them. This CDR3 is built from 15 residues. Germline CDR1 is SGHTA and CDR2 is FQGNSA. CDR3 amino acids: CASSPRTVGGMEQYF. The CDR3 bases are TGTGCCAGCAGCCCACGGACAGTGGGTGGAATGGAGCAGTACTTC.

This clonotype turned up a few times. This sequence joins TRBV20-1 and TRBJ1-2; D is ambiguous. V lost 0 bases and J 1 base, leaving 9 bases between the germline ends. There are 14 residues in the CDR3. Per the germline V gene, CDR1 is DFQATT and CDR2 is SNEGSKA (reference sequence). Here the CDR3 DNA reads TGCAGTGCTAGAGATGGGAATCTTAACTATGGCTACACCTTC. Translating gives CSARDGNLNYGYTF.

The genes are TRBV29-1 and TRBJ2-5; D possibly corresponds to TRBD2 (5 bases). The V and J ends lost 7 bases and 5 bases respectively, with 17 bases between them. The CDR3 extends over 13 amino acids. CDR1 and CDR2 (germline): SQVTM, ANQGSEA. CDR3 residues: CSGTHGIGETQYF. For the CDR3, the DNA is TGCAGCGGGACCCACGGGATAGGGGAGACCCAGTACTTC.

This chain joins TRBV20-1 and TRBJ2-2; D is possibly TRBD1 or TRBD2 (5 bases each). CDR3 length equals 11 residues. Germline V gives CDR1 DFQATT, CDR2 SNEGSKA (reference sequence). The V gene lost 5 bases and the J gene lost 5 bases, with 6 bases spanning the gap. The CDR3 DNA reads as TGCAGTGCTGAGGGGACCGGGGAGCTGTTTTTT. Amino acids: CSAEGTGELFF.